The rows below give T cell receptor beta chains drawn from one sample of a study of shared clonotypes between healthy human individuals. Only in-frame clones appear in the TCRdb table, and some are missing; sequencing was by immunoSEQ multiplex PCR. The repertoire has some 2,000,000 clones, about 95% of them found once; the top ten carry about 1.1%. Sequencing used naive CD8+ T cells sorted from blood. Source of these receptors: a man in his late teens or twenties in good health. Each CDR3 is given without its conserved first and last residue.

V gene: TRBV6-5; CDR3 length: 13; J gene: TRBJ2-7; CDR3 protein: ASSYTRLSSYEQY
V gene: TRBV7-9; CDR3 length: 15; J gene: TRBJ2-7; CDR3 protein: ASSLAGGGTGGSEQY
V gene: TRBV29-1; CDR3 length: 12; J gene: TRBJ2-7; CDR3 protein: SVEGDGSSYEQY
V gene: TRBV5-8; CDR3 length: 11; J gene: TRBJ1-1; CDR3 protein: ASSLYFDTEAF
V gene: TRBV27; CDR3 length: 12; J gene: TRBJ1-4; CDR3 protein: ASSLGQDNEKLF
V gene: TRBV6-1; CDR3 length: 13; J gene: TRBJ2-2; CDR3 protein: ASSGGGGYTGELF
V gene: TRBV7-9; CDR3 length: 13; J gene: TRBJ2-1; CDR3 protein: ASSLGQGRDNEQF
V gene: TRBV19; CDR3 length: 12; J gene: TRBJ2-1; CDR3 protein: ASSLLAGSVEQF
V gene: TRBV5-1; CDR3 length: 12; J gene: TRBJ2-7; CDR3 protein: ASSLETGSYEQY
V gene: TRBV10-2; CDR3 length: 12; J gene: TRBJ2-5; CDR3 protein: ASTLAGGIETQY
V gene: TRBV2; CDR3 length: 12; J gene: TRBJ2-7; CDR3 protein: ASSDPSGTYEQY
V gene: TRBV25-1; CDR3 length: 11; J gene: TRBJ2-7; CDR3 protein: ASGETGGYEQY
V gene: TRBV5-4; CDR3 length: 9; J gene: TRBJ1-2; CDR3 protein: ASSLAQAYT
V gene: TRBV5-6; CDR3 length: 11; J gene: TRBJ2-2; CDR3 protein: ASTLGTYGELF
V gene: TRBV2; CDR3 length: 15; J gene: TRBJ1-2; CDR3 protein: ASSERARGNLNYGYT
V gene: TRBV29-1; CDR3 length: 10; J gene: TRBJ1-1; CDR3 protein: SVEELNTEAF
V gene: TRBV29-1; CDR3 length: 13; J gene: TRBJ2-7; CDR3 protein: SVLQGGGNMYEQY
V gene: TRBV4-1; CDR3 length: 12; J gene: TRBJ1-5; CDR3 protein: ASSHRTGGGTQH
V gene: TRBV5-4; CDR3 length: 14; J gene: TRBJ1-5; CDR3 protein: ASSLWAGGSNQPQH
V gene: TRBV12-2; CDR3 length: 17; J gene: TRBJ1-2; CDR3 protein: ASRLAICGQAAGAYGYT
V gene: TRBV4-3; CDR3 length: 15; J gene: TRBJ2-7; CDR3 protein: ASSRETGLAGEDEQY
V gene: TRBV6-5; CDR3 length: 13; J gene: TRBJ2-2; CDR3 protein: ASSLVGRNTGELF
V gene: TRBV6-1; CDR3 length: 14; J gene: TRBJ1-5; CDR3 protein: ASSELSHSYNQPQH
V gene: TRBV7-9; CDR3 length: 10; J gene: TRBJ1-3; CDR3 protein: ASSPAVDTIY
V gene: TRBV30; CDR3 length: 11; J gene: TRBJ2-1; CDR3 protein: AWSFNPGEEQF
V gene: TRBV27; CDR3 length: 11; J gene: TRBJ1-1; CDR3 protein: ASMRGAVTEAF
V gene: TRBV27; CDR3 length: 9; J gene: TRBJ2-7; CDR3 protein: ASSSNHEQY
V gene: TRBV30; CDR3 length: 12; J gene: TRBJ1-6; CDR3 protein: AWSDGQGRSPLH
V gene: TRBV4-3; CDR3 length: 12; J gene: TRBJ2-7; CDR3 protein: ASSQERDLYEQY
V gene: TRBV29-1; CDR3 length: 12; J gene: TRBJ2-5; CDR3 protein: SVLIPDHQETQY
V gene: TRBV5-1; CDR3 length: 11; J gene: TRBJ2-7; CDR3 protein: ASSLNRDNEQY
V gene: TRBV7-8; CDR3 length: 12; J gene: TRBJ2-7; CDR3 protein: ASSFGGGIYEQY
V gene: TRBV6-6; CDR3 length: 10; J gene: TRBJ2-7; CDR3 protein: ASSSSSYEQY
V gene: TRBV7-9; CDR3 length: 12; J gene: TRBJ2-7; CDR3 protein: ASSFSGTGGEQY
V gene: TRBV6-5; CDR3 length: 11; J gene: TRBJ1-1; CDR3 protein: ASSYPRYTEAF
V gene: TRBV6-5; CDR3 length: 13; J gene: TRBJ2-7; CDR3 protein: AVRVPGTSAYEQY
V gene: TRBV15; CDR3 length: 13; J gene: TRBJ1-1; CDR3 protein: ATSRNRGLNTEAF
V gene: TRBV12-5; CDR3 length: 13; J gene: TRBJ2-5; CDR3 protein: ASGLVTLGSETQY
V gene: TRBV29-1; CDR3 length: 9; J gene: TRBJ1-1; CDR3 protein: SAEVDTEAF
V gene: TRBV10-3; CDR3 length: 13; J gene: TRBJ2-2; CDR3 protein: AISEGDSNTGELF
V gene: TRBV28; CDR3 length: 13; J gene: TRBJ2-1; CDR3 protein: ASTLGGASYNEQF
V gene: TRBV4-3; CDR3 length: 12; J gene: TRBJ2-2; CDR3 protein: ASSQWVNTGELF
V gene: TRBV11-2; CDR3 length: 12; J gene: TRBJ2-1; CDR3 protein: ASSSGTVYNEQF
V gene: TRBV11-2; CDR3 length: 11; J gene: TRBJ2-5; CDR3 protein: ASSLERGAGQY
V gene: TRBV9; CDR3 length: 12; J gene: TRBJ1-1; CDR3 protein: ASSASGQNTEAF
V gene: TRBV10-1; CDR3 length: 11; J gene: TRBJ2-3; CDR3 protein: ASSGGITDTQY
V gene: TRBV10-1; CDR3 length: 11; J gene: TRBJ2-2; CDR3 protein: ASQGLNTGELF
V gene: TRBV2; CDR3 length: 16; J gene: TRBJ2-1; CDR3 protein: ASTQRIPGTEQYNEQF
V gene: TRBV13; CDR3 length: 14; J gene: TRBJ2-1; CDR3 protein: ASSLTDRDSYNEQF
V gene: TRBV6-6; CDR3 length: 12; J gene: TRBJ2-7; CDR3 protein: ASSYSGEIYEQY
V gene: TRBV10-3; CDR3 length: 12; J gene: TRBJ2-1; CDR3 protein: AIGFEGRVYEQF
V gene: TRBV19; CDR3 length: 13; J gene: TRBJ2-7; CDR3 protein: ASTAGQGVGYEQY
V gene: TRBV2; CDR3 length: 11; J gene: TRBJ2-4; CDR3 protein: ASSADEYYIQY
V gene: TRBV30; CDR3 length: 13; J gene: TRBJ2-3; CDR3 protein: AWNPSYGSTDTQY
V gene: TRBV27; CDR3 length: 18; J gene: TRBJ2-7; CDR3 protein: ATYRLYRPAGGISSYEQY
V gene: TRBV5-1; CDR3 length: 13; J gene: TRBJ2-7; CDR3 protein: ASSLAPGTGVEQY
V gene: TRBV19; CDR3 length: 12; J gene: TRBJ2-7; CDR3 protein: ASSFGLAVYEQY
V gene: TRBV27; CDR3 length: 12; J gene: TRBJ1-2; CDR3 protein: ASSQGQGRGGYT